The T cell receptor (beta chain) under discussion was sequenced for a study of Ad26.COV2.S vaccination and SARS-CoV-2 variants (dated by TCRdb to the early 2020s). Study-wide context: Donors in the vaccine arm were drawn from COV1001, a phase I-IIa trial of Ad26.COV2.S in healthy adults that was multicentre, randomized, double-blind and placebo-controlled. The TCR-sequenced set comprised approximately 30 samples: approximately 19 Ad26.COV2.S vaccine recipients, 5 placebo recipients and 8 SARS-CoV-2 convalescent individuals. Investigators remained blinded to trial group allocation during experiments and outcome assessment. Trial participants were randomized into five groups of five: low-dose or high-dose Ad26.COV2.S given once or twice, or placebo on both occasions. Ad26.COV2.S was administered intramuscularly at a dose of 5x10^10 or 1x10^11 viral particles, either as one shot or as two shots given 56 days apart. TCRbeta repertoire sequencing was used to assess the specificity and breadth of SARS-CoV-2-reactive T cell receptors after Ad26.COV2.S vaccination. Broader findings and caveats from the paper: According to the authors, total T cell responses may have been underestimated by the TCR breadth and depth analyses. Comparable non-spike TCR breadth was observed between vaccine and placebo recipients, consistent with only spike being contained in the vaccine. Compared with placebo recipients, Ad26.COV2.S recipients showed higher spike-specific TCR breadth (P = 0.0014). The study was not powered to compare responses between vaccine doses or regimens. Substantial breadth of spike-specific CD8+ and CD4+ T cell responses was reported after vaccination.

Comments on this clone: It has no known antigen specificity. Base qualities are not provided; no much larger clone lies one nucleotide away.

According to the germline V gene (reference sequence), CDR1 reads SEHNR and CDR2 reads FQNEAQ. CDR3 length: 14 amino acids, cysteine to phenylalanine. The entry retains the CDR3 DNA only, 42 bases that are in frame from base 1. V drops 1 base and J drops 7 bases, leaving 14 bases in between. Sample treatment or condition, as interpreted from the label and publication: about 20 received Ad26.COV2.S at low or high dose, single or two shots; 5 received placebo; per-sample allocation not given. For vaccine and placebo recipients, repertoires were sequenced using samples collected on day 63 after the first injection. Cohort 1b enrolled around 24 adults aged 18-55 years at a single site in Boston, USA, between 29 July and 7 August 2020. Ad26.COV2.S consisted of a replication-incompetent adenovirus type 26 vector by which a prefusion-stabilized SARS-CoV-2 spike protein from the original Wuhan strain was expressed.

The immunoSEQ Assay was the method used to sequence TCRbeta CDR3 regions. After extraction, genomic DNA underwent amplification by bias-controlled multiplex PCR, followed by high-throughput sequencing. As for the authors' bioinformatics: To quantify the absolute abundance of each unique TCRbeta CDR3 region, sequences were collapsed and filtered. T cell fraction was estimated by normalization of TCRbeta template counts to usable DNA, with usable DNA being measured through amplification of reference genes present in all nucleated cells. Repertoire TCRs were annotated as SARS-CoV-2-specific by exact matching of V gene, CDR3 amino acid sequence and J gene to a known reactive TCR set. MIRA supplied the reference SARS-CoV-2 TCR set, which was filtered for enrichment in COVID-19-positive ImmuneCODE repertoires so that public or cross-reactive TCRs were removed. Using the MIRA antigens, annotated TCRs were further analysed by specific ORF or by position within an ORF. Breadth was defined as the number of annotated unique rearrangements divided by the total number of unique productive rearrangements, and depth was defined as the summed frequency of the annotated unique rearrangements. Two-sided Wilcoxon rank-sum tests were used to compare TCR breadth between groups. In TCRdb, the immuneACCESS table is reduced to in-frame sequences with V and J assigned. These tables do not hold every clone; where another copy was compared, an unresolved V gene accounts for under half, and the others remain unexplained. Clone size and the V and J calls come from that table; the DNA yielded D and trimming. For this sample there are around 300,000 clones; about nine tenths appear just once. The ten biggest clones cover around 5.8% of the sample.

The sample in question was peripheral blood, obtained in a trial of Ad26.COV2.S vaccine versus placebo. The chain joins TRBV7-9 to TRBJ2-7; no D gene is confidently identified. The TCR comes from a person between 18 and 65 years old who received the Ad26.COV2.S COVID-19 vaccine or a placebo. The CDR3 region reads CASSLGQASGEQYF. The sequence in DNA is TGTGCCAGCAGCTTAGGGCAGGCCTCTGGGGAGCAGTACTTC.